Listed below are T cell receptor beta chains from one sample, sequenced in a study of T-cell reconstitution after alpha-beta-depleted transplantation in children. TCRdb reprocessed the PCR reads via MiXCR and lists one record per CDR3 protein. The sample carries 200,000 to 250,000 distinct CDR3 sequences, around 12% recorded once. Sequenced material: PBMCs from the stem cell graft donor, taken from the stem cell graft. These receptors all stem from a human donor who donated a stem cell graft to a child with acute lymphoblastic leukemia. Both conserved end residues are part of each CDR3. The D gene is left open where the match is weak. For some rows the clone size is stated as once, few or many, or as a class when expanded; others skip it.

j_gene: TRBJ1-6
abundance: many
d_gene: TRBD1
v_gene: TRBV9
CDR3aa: CASSVDRAVNSPLHF
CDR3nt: TGTGCCAGCAGCGTGGACAGGGCGGTGAATTCACCCCTCCACTTT

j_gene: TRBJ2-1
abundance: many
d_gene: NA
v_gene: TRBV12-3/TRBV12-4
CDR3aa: CASSRKGSSYNEQFF
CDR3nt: TGTGCCAGTTCCCGGAAGGGAAGCTCCTACAATGAGCAGTTCTTC

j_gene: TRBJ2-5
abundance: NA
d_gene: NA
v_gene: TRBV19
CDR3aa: CASSIRGRQETQYF
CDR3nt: TGTGCCAGTAGTATCCGGGGCCGGCAAGAGACCCAGTACTTC

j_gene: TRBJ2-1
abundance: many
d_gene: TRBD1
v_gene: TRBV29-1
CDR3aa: CSVEKGTGNEQFF
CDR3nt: TGCAGCGTTGAGAAAGGGACAGGTAATGAGCAGTTCTTC

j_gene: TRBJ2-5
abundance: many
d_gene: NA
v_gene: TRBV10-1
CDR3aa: CASSESAGLSYQETQYF
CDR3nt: TGCGCCAGCAGTGAGTCGGCGGGGCTATCGTACCAAGAGACCCAGTACTTC

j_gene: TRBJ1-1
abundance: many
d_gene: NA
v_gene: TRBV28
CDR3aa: CASSFPAGGTVNTEAFF
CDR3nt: TGTGCCAGCAGCTTTCCGGCCGGGGGGACGGTGAACACTGAAGCTTTCTTT

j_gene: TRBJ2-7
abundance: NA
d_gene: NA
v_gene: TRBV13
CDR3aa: CATERVSYEQYF
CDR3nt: TGTGCCACCGAGCGGGTCTCCTACGAGCAGTACTTC

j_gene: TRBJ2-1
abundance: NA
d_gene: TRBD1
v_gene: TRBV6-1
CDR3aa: CASSEARGRRQFF
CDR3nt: TGTGCCAGCAGTGAAGCGAGGGGGCGGAGGCAGTTCTTC

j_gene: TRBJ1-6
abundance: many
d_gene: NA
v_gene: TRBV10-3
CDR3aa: CAIGWTDTYNSPLHF
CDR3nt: TGTGCCATCGGCTGGACTGATACGTATAATTCACCCCTCCACTTT

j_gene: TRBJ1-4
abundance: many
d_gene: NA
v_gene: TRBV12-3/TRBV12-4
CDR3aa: CASSPKTAAEKLFF
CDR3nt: TGTGCCAGCAGCCCCAAGACGGCGGCTGAAAAACTGTTTTTT

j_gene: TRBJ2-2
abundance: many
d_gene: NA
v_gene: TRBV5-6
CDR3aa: CASSLGPRQLNTGELFF
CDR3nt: TGTGCCAGCAGCTTGGGCCCGAGACAGCTAAACACCGGGGAGCTGTTTTTT

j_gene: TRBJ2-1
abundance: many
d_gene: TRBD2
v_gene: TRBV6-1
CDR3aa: CASTFTSGETDEQFF
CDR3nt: TGTGCCAGCACCTTTACTAGCGGGGAAACGGATGAGCAGTTCTTC

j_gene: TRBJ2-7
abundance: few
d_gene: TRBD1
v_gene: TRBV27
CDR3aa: CASSLSITGGQYF
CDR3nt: TGTGCCAGCAGTTTATCAATCACAGGGGGGCAGTACTTC

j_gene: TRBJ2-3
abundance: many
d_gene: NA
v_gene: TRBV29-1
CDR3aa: CSVPGGFTDTQYF
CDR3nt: TGCAGCGTACCTGGTGGTTTCACAGATACGCAGTATTTT

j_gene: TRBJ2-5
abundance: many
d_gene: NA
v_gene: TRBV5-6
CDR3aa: CASSLGSKKYQETQYF
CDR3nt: TGTGCCAGCAGCTTGGGGTCCAAAAAGTACCAAGAGACCCAGTACTTC

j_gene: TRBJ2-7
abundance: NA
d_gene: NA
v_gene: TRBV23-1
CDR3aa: CASSQSRQVTYEQYF
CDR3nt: TGCGCCAGCAGTCAATCGCGGCAGGTGACCTACGAGCAGTACTTC

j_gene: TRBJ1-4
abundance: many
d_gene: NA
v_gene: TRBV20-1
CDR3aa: CSATTEANEKLFF
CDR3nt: TGCAGTGCTACGACGGAAGCTAATGAAAAACTGTTTTTT

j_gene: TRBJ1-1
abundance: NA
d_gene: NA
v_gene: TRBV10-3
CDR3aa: CAIRAGLGNTEAFF
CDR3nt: TGTGCCATCAGGGCTGGGTTGGGGAACACTGAAGCTTTCTTT

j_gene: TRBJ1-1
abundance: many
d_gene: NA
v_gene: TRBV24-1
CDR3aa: CATMTEIMNTEAFF
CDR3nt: TGTGCCACCATGACAGAAATTATGAACACTGAAGCTTTCTTT

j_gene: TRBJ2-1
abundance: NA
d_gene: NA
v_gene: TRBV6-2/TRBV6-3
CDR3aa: CASSSGNRSQYNEQFF
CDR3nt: TGTGCCAGCAGTTCGGGCAACAGGAGCCAATACAATGAGCAGTTCTTC

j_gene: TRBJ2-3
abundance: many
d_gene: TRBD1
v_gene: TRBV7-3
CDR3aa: CASSPRAGGLSDTQYF
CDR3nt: TGTGCCAGCAGCCCTCGGGCAGGGGGTCTTTCAGATACGCAGTATTTT

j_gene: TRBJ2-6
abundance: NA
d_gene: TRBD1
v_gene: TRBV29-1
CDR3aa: CSVLLRGPGANVLTF
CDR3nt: TGCAGCGTACTTCTCAGGGGGCCTGGGGCCAACGTCCTGACTTTC